This is a list of T cell receptor beta chains from one sample in a study of metastatic and nonmetastatic thyroid tumors. TCRdb used MiXCR to call clones anew from the PCR reads. The profile shows 60,000 or so clones, more than 25% of them singletons. Sequencing was done on a sample of blood. Receptor source: a female donor with papillary thyroid cancer or a benign thyroid nodule (not recorded which). Some clones in this sample may be carry-over from other donors' samples. The CDR3 runs from the conserved cysteine through the conserved F or W. Fields, in order: clone size, J gene, V gene, D gene, CDR3 DNA, CDR3 protein. The D gene is left open where the match is weak. Clone size is given for some rows only: seen once, a few or many times, or a class if the clone is expanded.

>-|TRBJ2-2|TRBV18|-
TGTGCCAGCTCATCCGGACGAGCGAACACCGGGGAGCTGTTTTTT
CASSSGRANTGELFF
>once|TRBJ2-1|TRBV13|TRBD2
TGTGCCAGCAGCTTAGTCCCCCGGGGGGGGTACAATGAGCAGTTCTTC
CASSLVPRGGYNEQFF
>-|TRBJ2-1|TRBV27|-
TGTGCCAGCAGTTCGGGAAGACAAAGGACTCACCCCTCCAATGAGCAGTTCTTC
CASSSGRQRTHPSNEQFF
>-|TRBJ1-2|TRBV18|TRBD1
TGTGCCAGCTCATCCGGACAGGACTATGGCTACACCTTC
CASSSGQDYGYTF
>many|TRBJ2-2|TRBV6-4|TRBD2
TGTGCCAGCAGTGACGGGGCGGGAGGACCCACCGGGGAGCTGTTTTTT
CASSDGAGGPTGELFF
>-|TRBJ1-5|TRBV28|-
TGTGCCAGCAGATGGTTCGCGACCGACAATCAGCCCCAGCATTTT
CASRWFATDNQPQHF
>medium-sized|TRBJ1-2|TRBV27|TRBD1
TGTGCCAGCAGTCAGACAGGGGCCTACTTCTATGGCTACACCTTC
CASSQTGAYFYGYTF
>few|TRBJ1-6|TRBV28|TRBD1
TGTGCCATCAGTCTAGGACAGGGAGTTTCACCCCTCCACTTT
CAISLGQGVSPLHF
>-|TRBJ2-3|TRBV2|TRBD2
TGTGCCAGCAGTGCCAGCGGGAGGGGCACAGGTACGCAGTATTTT
CASSASGRGTGTQYF
>-|TRBJ2-1|TRBV18|TRBD1
TGTGCCAGCTCACTCGGGACAGGGGGACTGAATGAGCAGTTCTTC
CASSLGTGGLNEQFF
>-|TRBJ2-7|TRBV7-2|-
TGTGCCAGCAGCTTAGCGGGGGGGCCCTTCTACGAGCAGTACTTC
CASSLAGGPFYEQYF
>many|TRBJ1-3|TRBV18|TRBD1
TGTGCCAGCTCACCAATTGCCGGGACAGCCGGAAACACCATATATTTT
CASSPIAGTAGNTIYF
>-|TRBJ2-2|TRBV12-3/TRBV12-4|-
TGTGCCAGCAGAGTGGATGAACCCGGGGAGCTGTTTTTT
CASRVDEPGELFF
>-|TRBJ2-7|TRBV28|-
TGTGCCAGCTCGAGGGGCGAGCAGTACTTC
CASSRGEQYF
>-|TRBJ2-7|TRBV6-2/TRBV6-3|TRBD1
TGTGCCAGCAGTGAAGAGGGACAGGGGTCCTACGAGCAGTACTTC
CASSEEGQGSYEQYF
>-|TRBJ2-7|TRBV6-5|-
TGTGCCAGCAGTTCATTCCGACGGAACCCCTACGAGCAGTACTTC
CASSSFRRNPYEQYF
>-|TRBJ2-7|TRBV7-8|TRBD1
TGTGCCAGCAGCTATGGGACAGGGGGGAGGGAGCAGTACTTC
CASSYGTGGREQYF
>medium-sized|TRBJ2-7|TRBV2|-
TGTGCCAGCAGTGACGGAGGGCAGTACTTC
CASSDGGQYF
>few|TRBJ1-5|TRBV19|TRBD1
TGTGCCAGTAGCCGACAGACAGGGTTGAATCAGCCCCAGCATTTT
CASSRQTGLNQPQHF
>-|TRBJ1-1|TRBV5-6|-
TGTGCCAGCAGCTTGGCGGGGAACACTGAAGCTTTCTTT
CASSLAGNTEAFF